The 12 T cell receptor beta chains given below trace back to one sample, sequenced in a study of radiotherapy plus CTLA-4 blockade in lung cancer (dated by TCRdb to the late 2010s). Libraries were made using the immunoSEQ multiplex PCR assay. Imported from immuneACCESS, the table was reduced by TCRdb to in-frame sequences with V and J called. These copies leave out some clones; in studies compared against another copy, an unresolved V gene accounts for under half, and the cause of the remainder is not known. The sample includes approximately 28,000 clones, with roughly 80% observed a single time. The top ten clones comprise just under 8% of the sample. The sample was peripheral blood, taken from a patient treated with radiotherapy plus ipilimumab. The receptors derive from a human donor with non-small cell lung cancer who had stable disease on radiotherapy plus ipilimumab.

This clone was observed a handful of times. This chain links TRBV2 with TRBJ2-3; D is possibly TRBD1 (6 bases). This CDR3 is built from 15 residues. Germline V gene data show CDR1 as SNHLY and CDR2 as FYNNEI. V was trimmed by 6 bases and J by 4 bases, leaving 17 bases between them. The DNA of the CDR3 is TGTGCCAGCAGCTCTGGGACACAGGGCGCAGATACGCAGTATTTT. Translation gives CASSSGTQGADTQYF.

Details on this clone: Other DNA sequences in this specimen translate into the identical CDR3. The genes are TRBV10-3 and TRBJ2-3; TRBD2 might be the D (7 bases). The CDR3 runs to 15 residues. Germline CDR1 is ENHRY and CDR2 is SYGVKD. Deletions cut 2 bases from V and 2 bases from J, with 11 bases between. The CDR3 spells CAISEGGGFTDTQYF. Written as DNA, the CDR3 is TGTGCCATCAGTGAGGGGGGGGGCTTCACAGATACGCAGTATTTT.

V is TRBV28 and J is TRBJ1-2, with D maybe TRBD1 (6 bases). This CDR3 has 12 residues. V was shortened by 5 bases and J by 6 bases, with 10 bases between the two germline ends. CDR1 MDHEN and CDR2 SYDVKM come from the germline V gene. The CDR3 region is CASSQQGHGYTF. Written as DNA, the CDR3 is TGTGCCAGCAGTCAACAGGGTCATGGCTACACCTTC.

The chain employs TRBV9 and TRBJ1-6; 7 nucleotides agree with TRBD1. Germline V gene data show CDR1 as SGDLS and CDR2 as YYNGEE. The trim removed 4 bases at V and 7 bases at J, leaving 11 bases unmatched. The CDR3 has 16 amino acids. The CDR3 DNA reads TGTGCCAGCAGCCCCGAAGGGCCGGGACAGAATTCACCCCTCCACTTT. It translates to CASSPEGPGQNSPLHF.

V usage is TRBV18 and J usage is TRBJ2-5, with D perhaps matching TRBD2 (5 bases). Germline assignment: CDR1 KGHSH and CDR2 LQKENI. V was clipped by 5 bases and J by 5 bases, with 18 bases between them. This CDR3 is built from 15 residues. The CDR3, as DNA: TGTGCCAGCTCATCAAACCACGGGTCGGGGGAGACCCAGTACTTC. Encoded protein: CASSSNHGSGETQYF.

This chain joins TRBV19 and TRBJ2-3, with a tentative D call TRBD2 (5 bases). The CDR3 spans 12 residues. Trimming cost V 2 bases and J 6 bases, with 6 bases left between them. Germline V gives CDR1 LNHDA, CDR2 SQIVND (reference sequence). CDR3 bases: TGTGCCAGTAGTATAACGGGGGATACGCAGTATTTT. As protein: CASSITGDTQYF.

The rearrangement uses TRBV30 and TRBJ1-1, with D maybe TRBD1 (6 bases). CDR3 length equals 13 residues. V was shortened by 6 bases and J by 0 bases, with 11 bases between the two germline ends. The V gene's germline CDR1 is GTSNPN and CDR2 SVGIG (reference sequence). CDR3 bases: TGTGCCTGTCCCGACAGGCTGAACACTGAAGCTTTCTTT. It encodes CACPDRLNTEAFF.

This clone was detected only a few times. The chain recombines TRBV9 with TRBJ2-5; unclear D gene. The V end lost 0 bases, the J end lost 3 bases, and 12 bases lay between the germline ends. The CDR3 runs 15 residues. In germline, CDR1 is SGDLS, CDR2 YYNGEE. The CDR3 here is CASSVESRKEETQYF. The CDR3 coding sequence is TGTGCCAGCAGCGTAGAATCCAGGAAGGAAGAGACCCAGTACTTC.

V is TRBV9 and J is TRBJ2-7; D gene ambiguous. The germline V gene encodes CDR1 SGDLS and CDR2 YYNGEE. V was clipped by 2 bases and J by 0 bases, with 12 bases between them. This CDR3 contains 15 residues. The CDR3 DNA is TGTGCCAGCAGCGTGTCCGGCACCGGCTCCTACGAGCAGTACTTC. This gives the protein CASSVSGTGSYEQYF.

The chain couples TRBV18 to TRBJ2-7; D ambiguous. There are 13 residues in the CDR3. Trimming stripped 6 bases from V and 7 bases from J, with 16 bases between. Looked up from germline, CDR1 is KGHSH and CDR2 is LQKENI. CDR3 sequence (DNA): TGTGCCAGCTCGCCCTCCCCCCAGGCGGAGCAGTACGTC. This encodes CASSPSPQAEQYV.

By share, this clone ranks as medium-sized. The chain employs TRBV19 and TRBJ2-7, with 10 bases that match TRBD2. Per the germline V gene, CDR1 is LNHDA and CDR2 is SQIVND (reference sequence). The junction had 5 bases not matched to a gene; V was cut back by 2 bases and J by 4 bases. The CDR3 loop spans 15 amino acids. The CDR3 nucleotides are TGTGCCAGTAGTATACTAGCGGGGGCCGGGTACGAGCAGTACTTC. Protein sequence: CASSILAGAGYEQYF.

The CDR3 sequence is CASSLEGGRLATAQYF. As DNA, the CDR3 is TGTGCCAGCAGCTTAGAAGGGGGTCGACTAGCCACGGCCCAGTACTTC. The V and J genes are TRBV7-8 and TRBJ2-5, with D possibly matching TRBD2 (7 bases). CDR3 length: 16 residues. Trimming stripped 1 base from V and 9 bases from J, with 21 bases between. The germline V gene has CDR1 SGHVS and CDR2 FQNEAQ.